This is a list of T cell receptor beta chains from one sample in a study of blood T cell repertoires in COVID-19. Generated by immunoSEQ multiplex PCR, the TCRdb table keeps only in-frame clones and is missing some. In the table there are roughly 80,000 clones, about 89% of which are singletons. What was sequenced was peripheral blood. These receptors all come from a woman aged 60-75 years with acute or convalescent COVID-19. Both conserved end residues are part of each CDR3. Fields, in order: clone size, V gene, J gene, D gene, CDR3 DNA, CDR3 protein. D genes are given only for firm matches. Clone size is stated in some rows and not others, as once, few, many or a class when expanded.

size: NA
V: TRBV24-1
J: TRBJ2-3
D: NA
DNA: TGTGCCACCAGTGATCAGGGGCCGCGATGGGTAGATACGCAGTATTTT
CDR3: CATSDQGPRWVDTQYF

size: NA
V: TRBV18
J: TRBJ1-1
D: TRBD1
DNA: TGTGCCAGCTCACCACGGGACAGGGGTTTGGAAGCTTTCTTT
CDR3: CASSPRDRGLEAFF

size: NA
V: TRBV11-3
J: TRBJ1-2
D: NA
DNA: TGTGCCAGCAGACCCGGGGGGACCACTAACTATGGCTACACCTTC
CDR3: CASRPGGTTNYGYTF

size: NA
V: TRBV27
J: TRBJ1-1
D: NA
DNA: TGTGCCAGCTTCAGGGGAGGGTTGAACACTGAAGCTTTCTTT
CDR3: CASFRGGLNTEAFF

size: NA
V: TRBV7-9
J: TRBJ2-7
D: NA
DNA: TGTGCCAGCAGCTTAGAACTAGGGGAGCAGTACTTC
CDR3: CASSLELGEQYF

size: many
V: TRBV9
J: TRBJ2-7
D: TRBD2
DNA: TGTGCCAGCAGCTATACCTCCGCGGGGGGACTAGCGGGGGTCGAGCAGTACTTC
CDR3: CASSYTSAGGLAGVEQYF

size: NA
V: TRBV7-5
J: TRBJ2-1
D: NA
DNA: TGTGTCAGAAGCTTAGGTGGTCTAGCCGGCAACAATGAGCAGTTCTTC
CDR3: CVRSLGGLAGNNEQFF

size: NA
V: TRBV3-1/TRBV3-2
J: TRBJ2-5
D: TRBD2
DNA: TGTGCCAGCCGCCCTACCACTAGCGGACAAGAGACCCAGTACTTC
CDR3: CASRPTTSGQETQYF

size: NA
V: TRBV19
J: TRBJ1-5
D: TRBD1
DNA: TGTGCCAGTCGGACAGGGAAACAGCCCCAGCATTTT
CDR3: CASRTGKQPQHF

size: NA
V: TRBV27
J: TRBJ1-1
D: TRBD1
DNA: TGTGCCAGCAACGACAGGGCTATGAACACTGAAGCTTTCTTT
CDR3: CASNDRAMNTEAFF

size: NA
V: TRBV7-2
J: TRBJ2-7
D: NA
DNA: TGTGCCAGCAGCTCGCGACTCGCCTTACACTTC
CDR3: CASSSRLALHF

size: NA
V: TRBV4-3
J: TRBJ1-1
D: NA
DNA: TGCGCCAGCAGCCAGACGGGAGACCCCAACACTGAAGCTTTCTTT
CDR3: CASSQTGDPNTEAFF

size: NA
V: TRBV5-5
J: TRBJ2-1
D: TRBD2
DNA: TGTGCCAGCAGCTCCCCACTAGAAGGGACTAGCGGAAATGAGCAGTTCTTC
CDR3: CASSSPLEGTSGNEQFF

size: NA
V: TRBV5-1
J: TRBJ2-1
D: NA
DNA: TGCGCCAGCAGCTTACAGGGATACTCCTACAATGAGCAGTTCTTC
CDR3: CASSLQGYSYNEQFF

size: NA
V: TRBV7-2
J: TRBJ2-7
D: NA
DNA: TGTGCCAGCAGCTTGTATAGATCCCCCTACGAGCAGTACTTC
CDR3: CASSLYRSPYEQYF

size: NA
V: TRBV7-9
J: TRBJ2-3
D: TRBD1
DNA: TGTGCCAGCAGCTTGGGATCAGGGGGCTATTTGGTCGCAGATACGCAGTATTTT
CDR3: CASSLGSGGYLVADTQYF

size: NA
V: TRBV7-9
J: TRBJ1-3
D: TRBD1
DNA: TGTGCCAGCAGCTCCGGACAGGGTGCCGGAAACACCATATATTTT
CDR3: CASSSGQGAGNTIYF

size: NA
V: TRBV4-3
J: TRBJ1-2
D: TRBD1
DNA: TGCGCCAGCAGCCCGGACAGGGGGGGGAATGAGGGCTACACCTTC
CDR3: CASSPDRGGNEGYTF

size: once
V: TRBV7-3
J: TRBJ2-1
D: NA
DNA: TGTGCCAGCAGCTTAAGTGGTAGCGATGAGCAGTTCTTC
CDR3: CASSLSGSDEQFF

size: NA
V: TRBV7-8
J: TRBJ1-1
D: NA
DNA: TGTGCCAGCAGCTTTCAGACAGTAGCGAACACTGAAGCTTTCTTT
CDR3: CASSFQTVANTEAFF

size: NA
V: TRBV7-2
J: TRBJ2-6
D: TRBD2
DNA: TGTGCCAGCAGCGGAGCGGGGGGGACCCTCTCTGGGGCCAACGTCCTGACTTTC
CDR3: CASSGAGGTLSGANVLTF

size: NA
V: TRBV12-3/TRBV12-4
J: TRBJ1-1
D: NA
DNA: TGTGCCAGCAGAGGTACAGCCAACACTGAAGCTTTCTTT
CDR3: CASRGTANTEAFF

size: NA
V: TRBV28
J: TRBJ1-3
D: TRBD1
DNA: TGTGCCAGCAGTTCCCCAGGGACAGGGGTCACCATATATTTT
CDR3: CASSSPGTGVTIYF

size: NA
V: TRBV28
J: TRBJ1-3
D: NA
DNA: TGTGCCAGCAGTCGGGGGGGCACGACTGGAAACACCATATATTTT
CDR3: CASSRGGTTGNTIYF

size: NA
V: TRBV6-5
J: TRBJ1-6
D: NA
DNA: TGTGCCAGCAGTTCGGGACTGTCGAATTCACCCCTCCACTTT
CDR3: CASSSGLSNSPLHF

size: once
V: TRBV28
J: TRBJ2-2
D: TRBD1
DNA: TGTGCCAGCAGTCCCCCTCCGGGACAGGGAAGAGGGACCGGGGAGCTGTTTTTT
CDR3: CASSPPPGQGRGTGELFF

size: NA
V: TRBV20-1
J: TRBJ1-2
D: NA
DNA: TGCAGTGCTCCCTTCTATGGCTACACCTTC
CDR3: CSAPFYGYTF

size: NA
V: TRBV5-8
J: TRBJ1-1
D: NA
DNA: TGTGCCAGCAGCTTTGAGGGCGCTGGGGACACTGAAGCTTTCTTT
CDR3: CASSFEGAGDTEAFF

size: NA
V: TRBV7-2
J: TRBJ1-2
D: NA
DNA: TGTGCCAGCAGCTTAAGTTCTCAGGGGAACTATGGCTACACCTTC
CDR3: CASSLSSQGNYGYTF

size: NA
V: TRBV29-1
J: TRBJ2-5
D: NA
DNA: TGCAGCGTTGGGCTAGCCACGACGCCCGGGGAGACCCAGTACTTC
CDR3: CSVGLATTPGETQYF

size: NA
V: TRBV10-3
J: TRBJ1-1
D: NA
DNA: TGTGCCATCAGCTCTGTAGAGAACACTGAAGCTTTCTTT
CDR3: CAISSVENTEAFF

size: NA
V: TRBV18
J: TRBJ2-3
D: NA
DNA: TGTGCCAGCTCACCCACTACCGATACGCAGTATTTT
CDR3: CASSPTTDTQYF

size: NA
V: TRBV27
J: TRBJ2-3
D: TRBD1
DNA: TGTGCCAGCAGTTTATTGGGCGGGACAGGTCCCACAGATACGCAGTATTTT
CDR3: CASSLLGGTGPTDTQYF

size: NA
V: TRBV28
J: TRBJ1-1
D: NA
DNA: TGTGCCAGCGGGGAGCCTAACCTGGATAAAGCTTTCTTT
CDR3: CASGEPNLDKAFF

size: once
V: TRBV28
J: TRBJ2-7
D: TRBD1
DNA: TGTGCCAGCAGTTCCTCTCCGACAGGGGACGAGCAGTACTTC
CDR3: CASSSSPTGDEQYF

size: NA
V: TRBV18
J: TRBJ2-1
D: TRBD1
DNA: TGTGCCAGCTCACCAGACAGGGCTTCCTACAATGAGCAGTTCTTC
CDR3: CASSPDRASYNEQFF

size: NA
V: TRBV3-1/TRBV3-2
J: TRBJ1-1
D: TRBD1
DNA: TGTGCCAGCAGCCTTCGTCCCGGGACAGGTTTCGCCACTGAAGCTTTCTTT
CDR3: CASSLRPGTGFATEAFF

size: NA
V: TRBV9
J: TRBJ2-1
D: TRBD2
DNA: TGTGCCAGCACCTTCGGGACTAGCGGTTACAATGAGCAGTTCTTC
CDR3: CASTFGTSGYNEQFF

size: NA
V: TRBV6-2/TRBV6-3
J: TRBJ2-7
D: TRBD2
DNA: TGTGCCAGCAGTTACTCCACAACCATGACTAGCGGGGGGTACGAGCAGTACTTC
CDR3: CASSYSTTMTSGGYEQYF

size: NA
V: TRBV25-1
J: TRBJ1-5
D: TRBD1
DNA: TGTGCCAGCAGTAAGACAGGGGACAATCAGCCCCAGCATTTT
CDR3: CASSKTGDNQPQHF

size: NA
V: TRBV30
J: TRBJ2-1
D: NA
DNA: TGTGCCTGGAAAAGGGGCAACTACAATGAGCAGTTCTTC
CDR3: CAWKRGNYNEQFF

size: NA
V: TRBV11-2
J: TRBJ1-1
D: TRBD1
DNA: TGTGCCAGCAGCCGAGGACAGGGAAACACTGAAGCTTTCTTT
CDR3: CASSRGQGNTEAFF

size: NA
V: TRBV5-1
J: TRBJ1-1
D: TRBD1
DNA: TGCGCCAGCAGCTTGGCGGGACAGCAATTGAACACTGAAGCTTTCTTT
CDR3: CASSLAGQQLNTEAFF